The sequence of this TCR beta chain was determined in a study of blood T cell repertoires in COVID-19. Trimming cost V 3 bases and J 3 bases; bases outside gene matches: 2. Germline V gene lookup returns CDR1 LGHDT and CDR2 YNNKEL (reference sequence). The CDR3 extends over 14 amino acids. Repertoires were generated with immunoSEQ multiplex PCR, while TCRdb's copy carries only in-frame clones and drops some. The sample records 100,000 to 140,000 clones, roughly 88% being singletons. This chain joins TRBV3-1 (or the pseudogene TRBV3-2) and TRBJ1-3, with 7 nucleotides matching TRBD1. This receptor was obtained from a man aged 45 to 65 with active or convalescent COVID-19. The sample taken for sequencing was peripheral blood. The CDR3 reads CASSQRDSGNTIYF. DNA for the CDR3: TGTGCCAGCAGCCAGCGGGACAGTGGAAACACCATATATTTT.